The T cell receptor beta chain under discussion was sequenced for a study of blood T cell repertoires in COVID-19 (dated by TCRdb to 2018 to 2020). Study-level background: Collaborator samples came from the United States, Italy and Spain and covered acute and convalescent phases of COVID-19. The material from the prospective study consisted of cDNA or gDNA derived from T cells, B-cell-depleted T cells, or PBMCs. Sample metadata almost always included a de-identified subject ID, COVID-19 status, age in years and sex. Where HLA class I and class II types were available, the types were taken from metadata supplied by the sample provider, not from assay-based typing. Samples were obtained from the ongoing ImmuneRACE study (first 160 participants) and from 1,000 to 1,500 subjects provided by 6 global collaborators. The repertoires were made available in a free public database intended to serve as a resource for research on the immune response to SARS-CoV-2. The dataset comprised deeply sampled blood TCRbeta repertoires from subjects exposed to, actively infected with, or recovered from COVID-19. Broader findings and caveats from the paper: The amount of clinical and demographic metadata varied by source and participant and was provided uncurated.

TCRbeta CDR3 regions were amplified from genomic DNA using the immunoSEQ Assay, a bias-controlled multiplex PCR. Per the authors' processing: Nucleated cell counts per sample were estimated from amplification of reference gene primers within the assay. Sequence reads were collapsed and filtered to measure the absolute abundance of every unique TCRbeta CDR3 rearrangement. For each sample, productive Simpson clonality was calculated as the square root of Simpson's diversity index over productive rearrangements. TCRdb retrieved this table from immuneACCESS and kept in-frame rearrangements only. Not all clones are present; in checked studies, unresolved V genes account for under half, and no reason is known for the remainder. V, J and clone size are taken as reported in that table, and D and trimming were inferred from the DNA itself. The sample contains approximately 70,000 clones, more than 75% of them found a single time. The biggest ten clones account for 7.5% to 9% of the sample.

A remark on this clone: The antigen it recognizes is unknown. Base qualities were left out, and no much larger clone turns up one base away.

Whole blood was collected in K2EDTA tubes by collaborating institutions according to the institutions' own protocols. For TCRbeta analysis, collaborators shipped samples as frozen whole blood, isolated PBMCs, or DNA extracted from either of those sample types. Sequenced: peripheral blood. The sequence was collected from a human donor in a cohort sampled during active COVID-19.

The bases are TGTGCCATCAGTGGTGGACAGGGAAGCTATGACGGCTACACCTTC. It specifies CAISGGQGSYDGYTF. Recombination joined TRBV10-3 with TRBJ1-2, with 8 junctional bases fitting TRBD1. From V the trimming removes 4 bases and from J it removes 8 bases, while the gene matches leave 12 bases of the junction unaccounted for. Taken from cysteine to phenylalanine, the CDR3 has 15 residues. Only CDR3 DNA is held: 45 bases, read in frame from base 1. CDR1 ENHRY and CDR2 SYGVKD are derived from the germline V gene.